This TCR beta chain was captured in a study of molecular identifiers for immune sequencing clone quantification. Naive CD8 sequencing libraries were generated from around 20,000 to 990,000 sorted cells, with 10%, 30% or 50% RNA as input. The length of the CDR3 is 14 residues. Germline CDR1 is LNHDA and CDR2 is SQIVND (reference sequence). V gave up 3 bases and J gave up 1 base, with 10 bases separating them. As for this clonotype: What it recognizes is unknown.

Overall study findings and caveats: Shared barcodes on identical TCR molecules could underestimate the sizes of highly expanded clones.

TCRdb fed the PCR reads into MiXCR, producing one record per CDR3 protein. Among about 32,000 distinct CDR3 sequences listed, 15% to 20% were seen once. This TCR derives from a human donor in good health. Some libraries in this study had Jurkat cell RNA spiked in. Sequencing was carried out using naive CD8+ T cells from blood, with Jurkat cell RNA spiked in. The subset denotes: FACS-sorted CD8+CD4-CCR7+CD45RA+ naive T cells. This sequence joins TRBV19 and TRBJ2-7, with D perhaps TRBD1 or TRBD2 (5 bases each). The CDR3 spells CASSIGWGSYEQYF. CDR3 DNA: TGTGCCAGTAGTATCGGGTGGGGGTCCTACGAGCAGTACTTC.